Reported below is one TCR beta chain. This sample was included in a study of blood T cell repertoires in COVID-19. Study-level information: Samples of COVID-19 (acute and convalescent) were obtained from the United States, Italy and Spain. PBMCs, B-cell-depleted T cells, or T cells provided the cDNA or gDNA that made up the material.

Original data processing: Using reference gene primer amplification, nucleated cell counts were estimated. Profiled with immunoSEQ multiplex PCR; TCRdb holds only in-frame clones, not every one. V, J and clone size reflect that table, while D and trimming were determined from the DNA. The data hold about 180,000 clones, with 75% to 80% observed a single time. The TCR originated in a woman aged 70-85 years with acute or convalescent COVID-19. The sample was peripheral blood.

CDR3: CASSPGGGATTGNTIYF. CDR3 DNA sequence: TGTGCCAGCAGTCCCGGGGGGGGCGCAACGACTGGAAACACCATATATTTT. V is TRBV6-6 and J is TRBJ1-3; weak D call: TRBD1 (6 bases). The ends were cut back, 5 bases at V and 2 bases at J, with 19 bases in the middle. CDR1 is MNHNY and CDR2 is SVGAGI in the germline V gene (reference sequence). This CDR3 comprises 17 residues.